The subject of this entry is one TCR beta chain. Antigen unknown. With ipilimumab providing CTLA-4 blockade, focal radiation was administered to patients who had chemo-refractory metastatic non-small-cell lung cancer. Clones were sequenced by immunoSEQ multiplex PCR, and TCRdb holds only the in-frame ones, with some missing. The sample holds fewer than 65,000 clones, about 83% seen once. The CDR3 is 13 amino acids. Deletions cut 6 bases from V and 5 bases from J, with 13 bases between. Per germline, CDR1 MNHEY and CDR2 SVGAGI. This record comes from a study of radiotherapy plus CTLA-4 blockade in lung cancer. Whole-study findings and limits: Radiotherapy plus ipilimumab was followed by expansion in blood of tumor-derived TCR clones. How blood T cell clones changed early, along with interferon-beta, reportedly forecast response best.

The rearrangement uses TRBV6-5 and TRBJ2-5; D call uncertain. This material consisted of peripheral blood, taken from a patient treated with radiotherapy plus ipilimumab. The sequence came from a human donor with non-small cell lung cancer whose response to radiotherapy plus ipilimumab could not be evaluated. CDR3 in amino acids: CASSPTDSETQYF. CDR3 nucleotides: TGTGCCAGCAGCCCGACTGATAGTGAGACCCAGTACTTC.